The next 8 T cell receptor beta chains were all read from a single sample in a study of CD8 T cells in ankylosing spondylitis. Via MiXCR, TCRdb re-called the 5' RACE reads, giving one row per CDR3 protein. The sample lists over 75,000 distinct CDR3 sequences; just under 9% were seen once. The sequenced sample was blood, either unsorted or a sorted T cell fraction (not recorded which). Receptors originate from a male donor with ankylosing spondylitis or in good health (not recorded which).

This clonotype showed up many times. V is TRBV30 and J is TRBJ1-4, with D maybe TRBD1 (6 bases). Germline CDR1 GTSNPN, CDR2 SVGIG (reference sequence). There are 16 residues in the CDR3. V lost 2 bases and J lost 0, with 13 bases in between. The CDR3 DNA is TGTGCCTGGAGTTGGGGAGGGGGACCAACTAATGAAAAACTGTTTTTT. Translating it yields CAWSWGGGPTNEKLFF.

The sample holds many counts of this clonotype. The chain carries TRBV5-6 and TRBJ1-1; 9 bases agree with TRBD1. Unmatched junction bases numbered 4, after V lost 3 bases and J lost 10 bases. The CDR3 is made up of 12 amino acids. CDR1 is SGHDT and CDR2 is YYEEEE in the germline V gene. In nucleotides, the CDR3 is TGTGCCAGCAGCTATGAGGACAGGGGAGCTTTCTTT. Protein: CASSYEDRGAFF.

There are many counts of this clonotype. The chain links TRBV27 to TRBJ2-7; D call uncertain. The CDR3 is made up of 13 amino acids. The V and J ends lost 5 bases and 7 bases respectively, with 15 bases between them. The germline gives CDR1 MNHEY, CDR2 SMNVEV (reference sequence). CDR3 amino acids: CASSLGLSLEQYF. CDR3 nucleotides: TGTGCCAGCAGTCTCGGTCTAAGCCTGGAGCAGTACTTC.

The chain is built from TRBV12-5 and TRBJ2-3; the match to TRBD2 covers 7 bases. CDR1 is LGHNT, CDR2 FRNRAP, per germline. V shed 6 bases, J shed 1 base, and the junction held 4 bases outside the gene matches. The length of the CDR3 is 14 residues. DNA of the CDR3: TGTGCTAGTGGCCTGAGCGGGGGCACAGATACGCAGTATTTT. Its protein is CASGLSGGTDTQYF.

This clonotype was seen many times. The rearrangement links TRBV29-1 to TRBJ1-2, with a weak D call TRBD1 (5 bases). The CDR3 has 11 residues. Trimming stripped 6 bases from V and 4 bases from J, with 9 bases between. Germline CDR1 and CDR2: SQVTM and ANQGSEA. In DNA, the CDR3 is TGCAGCGTGGGGGACCTCTATGGCTACACCTTC. Translation gives CSVGDLYGYTF.

This clonotype was counted many times. The chain's CDR3 is CASESGETQYF. CDR3 sequence (DNA): TGTGCCAGCGAAAGTGGAGAGACCCAGTACTTC. The chain carries TRBV6-5 and TRBJ2-5; D gene uncertain. CDR3 length: 11 amino acids. Germline-derived CDR1 and CDR2 are MNHEY and SVGAGI. Trimming removed 8 bases from V and 4 bases from J, with 8 bases in between.

This clonotype showed up many times. The chain employs TRBV20-1 and TRBJ2-3, with 8 bases lining up with TRBD2. The junction had 9 bases not matched to a gene; V was cut back by 5 bases and J by 2 bases. The CDR3 consists of 15 residues. The germline CDR1 and CDR2 sequences are DFQATT and SNEGSKA (reference sequence). The CDR3 region is CSAARGGGNTDTQYF. CDR3 DNA sequence: TGCAGTGCTGCCAGAGGCGGGGGGAACACAGATACGCAGTATTTT.

The chain uses TRBV9 and TRBJ2-5; 13 bases map to TRBD2. Germline CDR1 is SGDLS and CDR2 is YYNGEE. Trimming cost V 0 bases and J 2 bases; bases outside gene matches: 4. The length of the CDR3 is 17 residues. The DNA for the CDR3 is TGTGCCAGCAGCGTAGGGGCACTAGCGGGGGGGCAAGAGACCCAGTACTTC. Translated, it gives CASSVGALAGGQETQYF.